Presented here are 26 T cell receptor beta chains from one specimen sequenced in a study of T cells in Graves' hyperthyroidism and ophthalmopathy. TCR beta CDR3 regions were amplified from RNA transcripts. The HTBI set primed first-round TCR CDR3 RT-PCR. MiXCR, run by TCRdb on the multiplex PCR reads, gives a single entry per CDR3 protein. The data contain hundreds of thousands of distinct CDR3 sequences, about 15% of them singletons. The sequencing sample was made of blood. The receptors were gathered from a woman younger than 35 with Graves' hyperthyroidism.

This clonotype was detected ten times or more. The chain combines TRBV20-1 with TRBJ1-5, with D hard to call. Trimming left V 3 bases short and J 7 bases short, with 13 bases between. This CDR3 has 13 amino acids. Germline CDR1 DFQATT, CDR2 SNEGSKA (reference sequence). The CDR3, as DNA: TGCAGTGCTAGTGACCGGTCCCTCCAGCCCCAGCATTTT. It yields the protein CSASDRSLQPQHF.

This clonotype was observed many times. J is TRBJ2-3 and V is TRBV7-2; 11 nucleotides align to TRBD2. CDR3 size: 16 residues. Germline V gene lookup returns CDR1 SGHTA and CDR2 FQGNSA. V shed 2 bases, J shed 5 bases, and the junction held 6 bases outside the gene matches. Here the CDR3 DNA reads TGTGCCAGCAGCTTAAGACTAGCGGGAATGGTAGATACGCAGTATTTT. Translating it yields CASSLRLAGMVDTQYF.

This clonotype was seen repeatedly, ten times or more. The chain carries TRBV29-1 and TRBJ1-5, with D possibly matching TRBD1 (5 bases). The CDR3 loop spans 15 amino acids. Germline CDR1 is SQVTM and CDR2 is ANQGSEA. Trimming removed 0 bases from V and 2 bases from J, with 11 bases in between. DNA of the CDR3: TGCAGCGTTGAAGAGGTGGGGGGTGGCAATCAGCCCCAGCATTTT. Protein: CSVEEVGGGNQPQHF.

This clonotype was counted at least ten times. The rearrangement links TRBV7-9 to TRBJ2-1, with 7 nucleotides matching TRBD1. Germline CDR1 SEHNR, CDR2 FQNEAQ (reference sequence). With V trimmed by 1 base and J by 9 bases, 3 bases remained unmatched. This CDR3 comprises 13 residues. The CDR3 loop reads CASSLVQGVEQFF. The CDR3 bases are TGTGCCAGCAGCTTAGTCCAGGGGGTTGAGCAGTTCTTC.

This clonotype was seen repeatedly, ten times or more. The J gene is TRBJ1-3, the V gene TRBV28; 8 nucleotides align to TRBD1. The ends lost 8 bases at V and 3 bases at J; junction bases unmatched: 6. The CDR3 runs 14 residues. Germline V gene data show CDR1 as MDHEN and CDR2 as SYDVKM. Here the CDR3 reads CASLLQGVGNTIYF. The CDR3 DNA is TGTGCCAGCCTCCTACAGGGGGTTGGAAACACCATATATTTT.

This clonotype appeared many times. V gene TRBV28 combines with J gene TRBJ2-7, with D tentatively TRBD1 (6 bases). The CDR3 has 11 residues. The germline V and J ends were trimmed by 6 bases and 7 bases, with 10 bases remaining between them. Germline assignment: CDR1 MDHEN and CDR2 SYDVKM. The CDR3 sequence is CASSRGFEQYF. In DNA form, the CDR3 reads TGTGCCAGCAGCAGGGGTTTTGAGCAGTACTTC.

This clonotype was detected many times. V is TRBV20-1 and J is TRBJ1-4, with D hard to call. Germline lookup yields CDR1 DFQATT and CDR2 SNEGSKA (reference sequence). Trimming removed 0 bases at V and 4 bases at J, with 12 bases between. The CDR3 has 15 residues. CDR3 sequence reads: CSARDWGSGNEKLFF. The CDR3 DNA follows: TGCAGTGCTAGAGATTGGGGATCCGGTAATGAAAAACTGTTTTTT.

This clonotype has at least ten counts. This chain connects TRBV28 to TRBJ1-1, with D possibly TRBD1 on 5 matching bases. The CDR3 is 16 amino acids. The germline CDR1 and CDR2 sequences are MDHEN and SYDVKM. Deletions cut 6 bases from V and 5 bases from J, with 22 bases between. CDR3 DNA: TGTGCCAGCAGCCGAGGTCCGGGGTGGGGGAATACTGAAGCTTTCTTT. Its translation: CASSRGPGWGNTEAFF.

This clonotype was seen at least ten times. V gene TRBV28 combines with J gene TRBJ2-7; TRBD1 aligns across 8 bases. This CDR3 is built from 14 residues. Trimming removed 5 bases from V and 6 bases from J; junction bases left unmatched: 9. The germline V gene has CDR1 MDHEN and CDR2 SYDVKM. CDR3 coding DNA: TGTGCCAGCAGTCGACAGGGGAATTTTGGCGAGCAGTACTTC. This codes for CASSRQGNFGEQYF.

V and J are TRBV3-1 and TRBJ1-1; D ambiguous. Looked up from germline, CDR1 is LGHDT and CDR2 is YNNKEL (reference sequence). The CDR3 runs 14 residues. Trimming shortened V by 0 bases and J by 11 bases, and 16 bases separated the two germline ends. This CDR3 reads CASSQDEGLGNAFF. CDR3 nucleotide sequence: TGTGCCAGCAGCCAAGATGAAGGTCTCGGGAATGCTTTCTTT.

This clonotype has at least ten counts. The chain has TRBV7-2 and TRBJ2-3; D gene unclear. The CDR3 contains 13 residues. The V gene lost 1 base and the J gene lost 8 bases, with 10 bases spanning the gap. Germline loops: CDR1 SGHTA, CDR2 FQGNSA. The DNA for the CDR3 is TGTGCCAGCAGCTTAGATAGAGCACCTACGCAGTATTTT. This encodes CASSLDRAPTQYF.

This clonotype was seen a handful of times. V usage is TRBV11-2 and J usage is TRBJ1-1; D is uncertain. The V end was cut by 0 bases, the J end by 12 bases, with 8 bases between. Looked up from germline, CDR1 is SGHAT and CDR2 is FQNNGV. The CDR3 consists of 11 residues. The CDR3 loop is CASSLDEAPFF. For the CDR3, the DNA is TGTGCCAGCAGCTTAGATGAGGCACCTTTCTTT.

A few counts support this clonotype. The CDR3 DNA sequence: TGTGCCAGCAGGGAGGGACCTGACTCGGACACTAACTATGGCTACACCTTC. This codes for CASREGPDSDTNYGYTF. This chain links TRBV7-9 with TRBJ1-2, with D perhaps TRBD1 (5 bases). The CDR3 extends over 17 amino acids. Per germline, CDR1 SEHNR and CDR2 FQNEAQ (reference sequence). V lost 6 bases and J 0 bases, leaving 20 bases between the germline ends. Drawing the rest from reference TRBV7-9 and TRBJ1-2, the complete variable domain is DTGVSQNPRHKITKRGQNVTFRCDPISEHNRLYWYRQTLGQGPEFLTYFQNEAQLEKSRLLSDRFSAERPKGSFSTLEIQRTEQGDSAMYLCASREGPDSDTNYGYTFGSGTRLTVV.

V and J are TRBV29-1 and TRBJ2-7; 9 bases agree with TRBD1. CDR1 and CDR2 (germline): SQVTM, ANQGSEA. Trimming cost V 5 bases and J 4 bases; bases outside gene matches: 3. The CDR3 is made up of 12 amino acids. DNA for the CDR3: TGCAGCGTTATGACAGGGGGATACGAGCAGTACTTC. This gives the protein CSVMTGGYEQYF.

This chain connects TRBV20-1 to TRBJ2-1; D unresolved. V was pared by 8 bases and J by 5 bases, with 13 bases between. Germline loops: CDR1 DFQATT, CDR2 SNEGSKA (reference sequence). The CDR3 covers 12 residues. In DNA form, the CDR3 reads TGCAGTACCAGCAGGCGTAACAATGAGCAGTTCTTC. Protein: CSTSRRNNEQFF.

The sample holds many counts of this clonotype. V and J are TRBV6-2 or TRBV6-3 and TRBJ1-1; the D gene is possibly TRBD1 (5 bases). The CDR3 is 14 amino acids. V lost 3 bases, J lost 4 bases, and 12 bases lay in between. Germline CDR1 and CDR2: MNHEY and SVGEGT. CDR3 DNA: TGTGCCAGCAGTTATGGGGGGAAGAGCACTGAAGCTTTCTTT. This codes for CASSYGGKSTEAFF.

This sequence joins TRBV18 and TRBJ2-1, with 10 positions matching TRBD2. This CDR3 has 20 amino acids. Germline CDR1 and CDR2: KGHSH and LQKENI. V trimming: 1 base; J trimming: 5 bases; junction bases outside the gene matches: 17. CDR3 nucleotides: TGTGCCAGCTCACCACGGGAATGGCTAGCGGGAGAGTCTATCGACAATGAGCAGTTCTTC. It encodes CASSPREWLAGESIDNEQFF.

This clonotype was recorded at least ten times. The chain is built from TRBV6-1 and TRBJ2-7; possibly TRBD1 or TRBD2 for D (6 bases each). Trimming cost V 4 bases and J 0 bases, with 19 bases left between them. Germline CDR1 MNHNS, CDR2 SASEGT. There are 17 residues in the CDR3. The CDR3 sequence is CASSAPFGRGVSYEQYF. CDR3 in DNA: TGTGCCAGCAGTGCTCCCTTCGGAAGGGGGGTCTCCTACGAGCAGTACTTC.

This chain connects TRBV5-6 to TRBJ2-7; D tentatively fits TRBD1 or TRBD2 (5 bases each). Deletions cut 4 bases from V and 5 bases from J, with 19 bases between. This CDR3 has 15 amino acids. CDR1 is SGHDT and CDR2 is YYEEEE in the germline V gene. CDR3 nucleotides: TGTGCCAGCAGCGGAACGGGACGAGCCTACAACGAGCAGTACTTC. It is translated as CASSGTGRAYNEQYF.

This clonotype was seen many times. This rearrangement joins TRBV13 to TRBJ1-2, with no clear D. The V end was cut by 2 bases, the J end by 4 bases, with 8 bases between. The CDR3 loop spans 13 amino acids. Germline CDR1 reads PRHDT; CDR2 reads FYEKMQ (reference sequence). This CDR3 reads CASSLRPAYGYTF. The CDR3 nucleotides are TGTGCCAGCAGCTTAAGGCCGGCCTATGGCTACACCTTC.

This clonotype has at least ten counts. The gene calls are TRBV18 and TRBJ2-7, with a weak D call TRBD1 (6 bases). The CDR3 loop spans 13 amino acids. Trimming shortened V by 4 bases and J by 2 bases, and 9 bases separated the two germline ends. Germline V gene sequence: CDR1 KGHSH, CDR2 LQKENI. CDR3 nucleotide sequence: TGTGCCAGCTCACGGGACACCACCTACGAGCAGTACTTC. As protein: CASSRDTTYEQYF. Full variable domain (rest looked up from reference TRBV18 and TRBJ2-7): NAGVMQNPRHLVRRRGQEARLRCSPMKGHSHVYWYRQLPEEGLKFMVYLQKENIIDESGMPKERFSAEFPKEGPSILRIQQVVRGDSAAYFCASSRDTTYEQYFGPGTRLTVT.

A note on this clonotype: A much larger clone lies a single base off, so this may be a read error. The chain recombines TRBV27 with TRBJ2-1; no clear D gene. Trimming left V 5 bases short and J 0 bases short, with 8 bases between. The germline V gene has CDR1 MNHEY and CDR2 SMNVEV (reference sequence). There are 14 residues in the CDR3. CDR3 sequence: CASSRPGSYNEQFF. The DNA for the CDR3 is TGTGCCAGCAGTCGCCCGGGCTCCTACAATGAGCAGTTCTTC.

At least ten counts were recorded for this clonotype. The CDR3: CASSVTGVGEQFF. CDR3 DNA: TGTGCCAGCAGCGTCACAGGGGTGGGTGAGCAGTTCTTC. The chain uses TRBV7-2 and TRBJ2-1; 7 bases are shared with TRBD1. CDR1 is SGHTA and CDR2 is FQGNSA in the germline V gene. The V segment lost 5 bases and the J segment 9 bases; nucleotides outside the gene matches: 7. CDR3 length: 13 amino acids.

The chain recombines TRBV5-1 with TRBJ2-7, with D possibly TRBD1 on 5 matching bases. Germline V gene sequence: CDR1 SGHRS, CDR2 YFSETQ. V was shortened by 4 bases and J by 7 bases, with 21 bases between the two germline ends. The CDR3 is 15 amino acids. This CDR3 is CASSPRSTAGLEQYF. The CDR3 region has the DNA TGCGCCAGCAGCCCACGATCGACAGCTGGTTTAGAGCAGTACTTC.

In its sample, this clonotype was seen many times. The CDR3 reads CASSPSSTGELFF. The CDR3 nucleotides are TGTGCCAGCAGCCCTTCTAGCACCGGGGAGCTGTTTTTT. The V and J genes are TRBV7-2 and TRBJ2-2; D is undetermined. V lost 5 bases, J lost 4 bases, and 8 bases lay in between. CDR1 SGHTA and CDR2 FQGNSA come from the germline V gene. The CDR3 length is 13 residues.

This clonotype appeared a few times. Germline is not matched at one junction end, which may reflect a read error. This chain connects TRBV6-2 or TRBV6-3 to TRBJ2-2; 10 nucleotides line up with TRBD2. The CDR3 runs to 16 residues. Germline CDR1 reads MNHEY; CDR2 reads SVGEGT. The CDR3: CVSKESGRGNTGELFF. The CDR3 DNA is TGTGTCAGCAAGGAGAGCGGGAGGGGAAACACCGGGGAGCTGTTTTTT.